Detailed here is one T cell receptor beta chain. Its antigen remains unidentified. This record belongs to a study of vaccination effects on CD4 cells after COVID-19. Expansion with viral peptide pools was applied to antigen-specific CD4+ T cells by the ViraFEST assay prior to sequencing. Once cultured for 10 days, the cells underwent separation to obtain CD4+ T cells. This individual contracted SARS-CoV-2 between March and December 2020, as verified by PCR. The CDR3 has 15 amino acids. Germline V gives CDR1 SEHNR, CDR2 FQNEAQ (reference sequence). Trimming took 6 bases from V and 3 from J, leaving 14 bases between them. The table came from immunoSEQ multiplex PCR; TCRdb's copy has only in-frame clones and leaves some out. The sample lists around 23,000 clones, 75% to 85% seen once, with about two fifths in the top ten.

The chain has TRBV7-9 and TRBJ2-2, with no clear D. The TCR originated in a human donor who had a prior SARS-CoV-2 infection. Source: CD4+ T cells from PBMCs cultured with a peptide pool, taken before COVID-19 vaccination. The CDR3 loop is CASSKGIGDTGELFF. The CDR3 nucleotides are TGTGCCAGCAGTAAAGGTATAGGAGACACCGGGGAGCTGTTTTTT.